Included here is one T cell receptor (beta chain) sequence, with context. Antigen: not known. Germline V gene data show CDR1 as MGHRA and CDR2 as YSYEKL. Germline trimming cut 2 bases from V and 8 bases from J; bases unmatched to any gene: 10. The length of the CDR3 is 16 residues. The data derive from a study of cytomegalovirus exposure and HLA in healthy donors. Study results and caveats: Some V segments, including TRBV6-2 and TRBV6-3, were excluded as indistinguishable. A reported reduction in N-insertions relative to the 666-donor mean was seen in an Asian-associated ancestry cluster in a later analysis.

The PCR had 60 Vbeta and 13 Jbeta primers. Source study methods: The count from a later analysis was some 76 million unique TCR beta chains, around 11 million of them shared. Here immunoSEQ multiplex PCR was the method, and the copy in TCRdb shows in-frame clones only, minus some. V and J calls and clone size are copied from that table; D and trimming were computed from the DNA. The repertoire holds 130,000 to 150,000 clones, with 80% as singletons. The rearrangement joins TRBV4-1 to TRBJ1-4; 8 nucleotides line up with TRBD1. This receptor was taken from a woman in her twenties or thirties in good health and CMV-seronegative. What was sequenced was PBMCs. The CDR3 DNA reads as TGCGCCAGCAGCCAATCCCTCGACAGGGGAGGGGAAAAACTGTTTTTT. Residues: CASSQSLDRGGEKLFF.